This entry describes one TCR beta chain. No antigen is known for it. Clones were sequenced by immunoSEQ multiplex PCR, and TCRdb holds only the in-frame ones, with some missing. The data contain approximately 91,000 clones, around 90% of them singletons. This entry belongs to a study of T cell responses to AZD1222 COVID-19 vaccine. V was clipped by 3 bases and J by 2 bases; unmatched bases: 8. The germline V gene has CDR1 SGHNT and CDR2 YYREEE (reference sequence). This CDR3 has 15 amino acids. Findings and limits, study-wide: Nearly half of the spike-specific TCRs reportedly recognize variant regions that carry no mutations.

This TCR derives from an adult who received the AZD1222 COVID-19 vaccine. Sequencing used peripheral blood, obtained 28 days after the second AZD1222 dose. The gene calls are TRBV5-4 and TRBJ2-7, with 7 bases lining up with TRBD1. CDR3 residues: CASSSRDSATYEQYF. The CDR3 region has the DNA TGTGCCAGCAGCTCCCGGGACAGTGCTACCTACGAGCAGTACTTC.